Detailed here is one TCR beta chain. These data come from a study of technical replicates of blood from several donors. Produced via immunoSEQ multiplex PCR; TCRdb's table is partial and in-frame only. Of approximately 88,000 clones in the sample, 85% to 95% were seen once. V gave up 10 bases and J gave up 0 bases; unmatched junction bases: 6. This CDR3 spans 14 amino acids. Germline-derived CDR1 and CDR2 are MDHEN and SYDVKM. The chain combines TRBV28 with TRBJ1-1; 9 positions match TRBD1. The sequence was collected from a human donor in good health. The sequenced sample was T cells isolated from PBMCs. The CDR3 here is CATGTGSMNTEAFF. DNA for the CDR3: TGTGCCACCGGGACAGGGTCAATGAACACTGAAGCTTTCTTT.